The clone carrying this T cell receptor (beta chain) was seen only once. As yet, its antigen is unknown. This entry belongs to a study of shared clonotypes between healthy human individuals. Background on the study: Those who served as donors were a couple of women and three men between the ages of 18 and 49.

General observations from the study: The low donor count limited represented genetic and exposure-history diversity.

300 ng DNA, tens of thousands of T cell genomes, went into unsorted PBMC replicate PCRs. Repertoires were generated with immunoSEQ multiplex PCR, while TCRdb's copy carries only in-frame clones and drops some. The sample consists of approximately 460,000 clones, roughly 80% of them appearing once. V was shortened by 4 bases and J by 4 bases, with 13 bases between the two germline ends. Germline V gives CDR1 SQVTM, CDR2 ANQGSEA. This CDR3 spans 13 amino acids. Unsorted samples, those not sorted, used 84 million or so PBMCs for genomic DNA. The sequenced material came from PBMCs. The TCR was taken from a woman aged 40 to 55 in good health. Some clones in this sample may be carry-over from other donors' samples. V gene TRBV29-1 combines with J gene TRBJ2-5, with D hard to call. DNA of the CDR3: TGCAGCGTTGGGATCGGGCGTGCAGAGACCCAGTACTTC. Protein: CSVGIGRAETQYF.